These 6 T cell receptor beta chains were all obtained from the same sample, sequenced in a study of T-cell memory formation after mild COVID-19. A single record per CDR3 protein comes from TCRdb applying MiXCR to the 5' RACE reads. The sample comprises around 200,000 distinct CDR3 sequences, 27% of which are singletons, and 10% to 12% rests with the top ten. Sequencing was carried out using PBMCs or a T cell subset sorted from them (not recorded which). The receptors originated from an adult woman who had mild COVID-19 (a few samples of this study predate the infection). Cell type and time point are not known.

The J gene is TRBJ2-4, the V gene TRBV24-1; TRBD1 aligns across 8 bases. Trimming cost V 4 bases and J 0 bases; bases outside gene matches: 7. Germline loops: CDR1 KGHDR, CDR2 SFDVKD. This CDR3 spans 17 amino acids. The CDR3 loop reads CATSDSGTGLAKNIQYF. As DNA, the CDR3 is TGTGCCACCAGTGACTCAGGGACAGGACTAGCCAAAAACATTCAGTACTTC.

This clonotype appeared a few times. This rearrangement joins TRBV10-3 to TRBJ2-7, with 8 bases fitting TRBD2. The CDR3 totals 15 residues. Losses at the gene ends were 5 bases for V and 1 base for J; bases not matched to a gene: 7. Per germline, CDR1 ENHRY and CDR2 SYGVKD. The CDR3 nucleotides are TGTGCCATCAGTCCAATAGCGGGGTTATCCTACGAGCAGTACTTC. Encoded protein: CAISPIAGLSYEQYF.

The chain combines TRBV20-1 with TRBJ2-3; D remains unclear. Germline lookup yields CDR1 DFQATT and CDR2 SNEGSKA (reference sequence). This CDR3 region has 16 residues. Trimming stripped 3 bases from V and 0 bases from J, with 16 bases between. DNA for the CDR3: TGCAGTGCTAGTTCGCTGCGGCAATCTAGCACAGATACGCAGTATTTT. This sequence encodes CSASSLRQSSTDTQYF.

This clonotype has just a few counts. The V and J genes are TRBV24-1 and TRBJ1-6; 7 bases match TRBD1. From germline, CDR1 is KGHDR and CDR2 SFDVKD. J was trimmed by 14 bases and V by 5 bases; bases with no gene match: 5. This CDR3 has 12 amino acids. CDR3 sequence (DNA): TGTGCCACCAGTGCCACAGGGGTGGCCCTCCACTTT. It is translated as CATSATGVALHF.

This clonotype occurred a few times. CDR3 sequence reads: CATSEGSGRAHEQFF. CDR3 sequence (DNA): TGTGCCACCAGTGAAGGTAGCGGGAGGGCCCATGAGCAGTTCTTC. This sequence joins TRBV24-1 and TRBJ2-1, with 11 bases identical to TRBD2. Germline CDR1 and CDR2: KGHDR and SFDVKD. Trimming removed 4 bases from V and 8 bases from J; junction bases left unmatched: 6. The CDR3 has 15 residues.

In its sample, this clonotype was seen a few times. The V and J genes are TRBV5-4 and TRBJ1-1; a weak D match, TRBD1 (5 bases). Germline CDR1 and CDR2: SGHNT and YYREEE (reference sequence). CDR3 length equals 14 residues. Trimming took 0 bases from V and 8 from J, leaving 14 bases between them. CDR3 amino acids: CASSLAREWAEAFF. Written as DNA, the CDR3 is TGTGCCAGCAGCTTGGCCAGGGAATGGGCAGAAGCTTTCTTT.